This T cell receptor beta chain was identified in a study of cytomegalovirus exposure and HLA in healthy donors. Assay used: immunoSEQ multiplex PCR; TCRdb lists only in-frame clones, some missing. The sample includes some 76,000 clones, 94% of them seen just once. The length of the CDR3 is 13 residues. Germline V gene lookup returns CDR1 SGHAT and CDR2 FQNNGV. With 3 bases removed from V and 4 bases from J, the gap between germline ends came to 9 bases. The sequenced sample consisted of PBMCs. The V and J genes are TRBV11-2 and TRBJ1-1; the D gene is possibly TRBD1 (5 bases). The TCR comes from a woman under 30 in good health and CMV-seronegative. The CDR3 reads CASSLTETTEAFF. In DNA, the CDR3 is TGTGCCAGCAGCTTGACAGAGACCACTGAAGCTTTCTTT.